The 11 T cell receptor beta chains listed next were all sequenced from one sample in a study of T cells in women clearing cervical HPV infection. The assay was immunoSEQ multiplex PCR, and TCRdb's table has in-frame clones only and misses some. This sample lists 30,000 to 35,000 clones; its ten largest clones have 1.4%. The source material was blood buffy coat. The receptors come from a woman between 18 and 70 years old with a cervical HPV16 infection that either progressed to CIN3+ or cleared (not recorded which).

For this clone: Sequencing ends 3 residues short of the CDR3 end; the germline J gene provides the rest. This chain links TRBV2 with TRBJ1-1, with D maybe TRBD1 (6 bases). V was clipped by 6 bases and J by 4 bases, with 12 bases between them. Looked up from germline, CDR1 is SNHLY and CDR2 is FYNNEI. This CDR3 is built from 13 residues. CDR3 DNA, as far as it was read: TGTGCCAGCAGCCCAACAGGGACCACTGAA. As protein: CASSPTGTTE. The complete CDR3 reads CASSPTGTTEAFF. The full variable domain, its missing parts supplied by reference TRBV2 and TRBJ1-1, is EPEVTQTPSHQVTQMGQEVILRCVPISNHLYFYWYRQILGQKVEFLVSFYNNEISEKSEIFDDQFSVERPDGSNFTLKIRSTKLEDSAMYFCASSPTGTTEAFFGQGTRLTVV.

As regards this clone: The read halts 3 residues ahead of the CDR3 end, with the missing end drawn from the germline J gene. V gene TRBV19 combines with J gene TRBJ1-1, with a tentative D call TRBD1 (6 bases). Germline lookup yields CDR1 LNHDA and CDR2 SQIVND (reference sequence). The CDR3 spans 14 residues. The V end lost 3 bases, the J end lost 2 bases, and 10 bases lay between the germline ends. The CDR3 loop is CASSIGQLNTEAFF. The CDR3 bases that were read are TGTGCCAGTAGTATCGGACAGCTCAACACTGAA. The whole variable domain, remainder taken from reference TRBV19 and TRBJ1-1, is DGGITQSPKYLFRKEGQNVTLSCEQNLNHDAMYWYRQDPGQGLRLIYYSQIVNDFQKGDIAEGYSVSREKKESFPLTVTSAQKNPTAFYLCASSIGQLNTEAFFGQGTRLTVV.

With regard to this clone: The read terminates 3 residues before the CDR3 end, so the remaining end is supplied by the germline J gene. This sequence joins TRBV14 and TRBJ1-2, with D perhaps TRBD1 (5 bases). The CDR3 totals 13 residues. V gave up 4 bases and J gave up 2 bases, with 8 bases separating them. Per germline, CDR1 SGHDN and CDR2 FVKESK. CDR3 region: CASSRDRNYGYTF. The CDR3 bases that were read are TGTGCCAGCAGCCGCGACAGAAACTATGGC.

The covered CDR3 bases are TGTGCCAGCTCACCAGGGGCAAACATGAACACTGAA. The encoded protein is CASSPGANMNTE. The full CDR3 protein is CASSPGANMNTEAFF. The chain carries TRBV18 and TRBJ1-1, with a possible D match to TRBD1 (5 bases). With the read ending 3 residues before the CDR3 end, the germline J gene is used to fill in that end. This CDR3 is 15 amino acids long. V was trimmed by 2 bases and J by 0 bases, leaving 10 bases between them. Germline CDR1 and CDR2: KGHSH and LQKENI. The whole variable domain, remainder taken from reference TRBV18 and TRBJ1-1, is NAGVMQNPRHLVRRRGQEARLRCSPMKGHSHVYWYRQLPEEGLKFMVYLQKENIIDESGMPKERFSAEFPKEGPSILRIQQVVRGDSAAYFCASSPGANMNTEAFFGQGTRLTVV.

With regard to this clone: The CDR3 is cut off 3 residues early in the read; its end comes from the germline J gene. The chain links TRBV30 to TRBJ1-5, with TRBD1 matching 9 bases. The CDR3 consists of 15 residues. Germline CDR1 GTSNPN, CDR2 SVGIG (reference sequence). The trim removed 1 base at V and 3 bases at J, leaving 4 bases unmatched. The sequenced part of the CDR3 DNA is TGTGCCTGGAGTGGGACAGGGGTAAACAATCAGCCC. Translation: CAWSGTGVNNQP. The full CDR3 is CAWSGTGVNNQPQHF.

Comment on this clone: Read data end 3 residues before the CDR3 end; the end is taken from the germline J gene. The J gene is TRBJ2-1, the V gene TRBV11-2; TRBD1 matches at 9 bases. Germline V lookup: CDR1 SGHAT, CDR2 FQNNGV. V lost 5 bases to trimming and J lost 7 bases; unmatched junction nucleotides: 9. This CDR3 is 15 amino acids long. CDR3 loop: CASSAQGAGANEQFF. The part of the CDR3 DNA that was read is TGTGCCAGCAGCGCACAGGGGGCAGGGGCAAATGAG.

Note on this clone: The CDR3 goes on 3 residues after the read ends, and that part is filled in from the germline J gene. This chain joins TRBV2 and TRBJ1-2; D not certain. V was trimmed by 1 base and J by 1 base, leaving 10 bases between them. Germline values: CDR1 SNHLY, CDR2 FYNNEI. The CDR3 runs 15 residues. Here the CDR3 reads CASSEVQPFNYGYTF. CDR3 bases read: TGTGCCAGCAGTGAAGTACAGCCGTTTAACTATGGC.

Notes on this clone: Coverage ceases 3 residues before the CDR3 finishes, and the germline J gene fills in the end. The chain employs TRBV7-9 and TRBJ2-7; D remains unclear. The V gene lost 7 bases and the J gene lost 0 bases, with 4 bases spanning the gap. Germline CDR1 and CDR2: SEHNR and FQNEAQ (reference sequence). CDR3 length: 11 amino acids. The sequenced CDR3 bases are TGTGCCAGCACTAACTCCTACGAG. Encoded protein: CASTNSYE. In full, the CDR3 reads CASTNSYEQYF.

As concerns this clone: The observed sequence ends 3 residues before the CDR3 terminus, with the missing tail filled in from the germline J gene. J is TRBJ2-7 and V is TRBV6-2 or TRBV6-3, with TRBD2 matching 7 bases. The J segment lost 2 bases and the V segment lost 5 bases, leaving 3 bases of the junction unmatched. Germline assignment: CDR1 MNHEY and CDR2 SVGEGT. This CDR3 spans 13 amino acids. CDR3 residues: CASSSGTTYEQYF. The sequenced CDR3 bases are TGTGCCAGCAGTAGCGGGACGACCTACGAG.

About this clone: The sequence runs out 3 residues before the end of the CDR3; the remainder is reconstructed from the germline J gene. The V and J genes are TRBV19 and TRBJ1-2; D remains unclear. This CDR3 comprises 14 residues. V was shortened by 9 bases and J by 1 base, with 15 bases between the two germline ends. Per germline, CDR1 LNHDA and CDR2 SQIVND (reference sequence). The CDR3: CASALYSGNYGYTF. The part of the CDR3 DNA that was read is TGTGCCAGCGCTCTCTACTCGGGTAACTATGGC. The entire variable domain, with the rest obtained from reference TRBV19 and TRBJ1-2, is as follows: DGGITQSPKYLFRKEGQNVTLSCEQNLNHDAMYWYRQDPGQGLRLIYYSQIVNDFQKGDIAEGYSVSREKKESFPLTVTSAQKNPTAFYLCASALYSGNYGYTFGSGTRLTVV.

With respect to this clone: The read ends 3 residues early relative to the CDR3; the germline J gene fills the gap. The chain employs TRBV18 and TRBJ1-2; a possible D gene is TRBD1 (5 bases). The CDR3 is made up of 14 amino acids. CDR1 is KGHSH, CDR2 LQKENI, per germline. The DNA read from the CDR3 is TGTGCCAGCTCACCAGAACCAGGGTTTGGAGGC. Protein product: CASSPEPGFGG. Given in full, the CDR3 is CASSPEPGFGGYTF. Filled out from reference TRBV18 and TRBJ1-2, the complete variable domain reads NAGVMQNPRHLVRRRGQEARLRCSPMKGHSHVYWYRQLPEEGLKFMVYLQKENIIDESGMPKERFSAEFPKEGPSILRIQQVVRGDSAAYFCASSPEPGFGGYTFGSGTRLTVV.